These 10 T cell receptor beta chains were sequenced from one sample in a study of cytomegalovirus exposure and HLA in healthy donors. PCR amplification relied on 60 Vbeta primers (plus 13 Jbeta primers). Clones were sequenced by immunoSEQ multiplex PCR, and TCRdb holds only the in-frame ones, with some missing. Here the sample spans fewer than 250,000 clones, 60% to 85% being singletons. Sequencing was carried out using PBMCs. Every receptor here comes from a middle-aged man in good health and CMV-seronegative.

The CDR3 region has the DNA TGTGCCAGCAGCCCGCCCCGTAGCGGGAGTTACAATGAGCAGTTCTTC. Its protein product is CASSPPRSGSYNEQFF. J is TRBJ2-1 and V is TRBV11-1, with 9 bases matching TRBD2. V gave up 5 bases and J gave up 4 bases; unmatched junction bases: 9. From germline, CDR1 is SGHAT and CDR2 FQDESV (reference sequence). This CDR3 region has 16 residues.

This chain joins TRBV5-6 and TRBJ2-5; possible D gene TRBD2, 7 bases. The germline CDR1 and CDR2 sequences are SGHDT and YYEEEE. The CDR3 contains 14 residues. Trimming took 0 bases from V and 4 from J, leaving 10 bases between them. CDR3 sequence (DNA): TGTGCCAGCAGCTTGGATCGGGGGGCAGAGACCCAGTACTTC. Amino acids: CASSLDRGAETQYF.

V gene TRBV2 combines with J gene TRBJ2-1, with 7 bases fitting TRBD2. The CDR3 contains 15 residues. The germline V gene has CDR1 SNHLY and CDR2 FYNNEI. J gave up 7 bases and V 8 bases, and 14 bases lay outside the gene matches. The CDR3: CASRRQAGIGNEQFF. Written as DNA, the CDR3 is TGTGCCAGCCGACGACAAGCGGGAATAGGGAATGAGCAGTTCTTC.

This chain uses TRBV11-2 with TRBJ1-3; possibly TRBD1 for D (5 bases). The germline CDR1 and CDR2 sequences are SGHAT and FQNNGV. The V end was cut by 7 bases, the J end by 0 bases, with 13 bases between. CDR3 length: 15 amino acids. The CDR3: CASNYRSRSGNTIYF. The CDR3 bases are TGTGCCAGCAACTACAGGTCCCGCTCTGGAAACACCATATATTTT.

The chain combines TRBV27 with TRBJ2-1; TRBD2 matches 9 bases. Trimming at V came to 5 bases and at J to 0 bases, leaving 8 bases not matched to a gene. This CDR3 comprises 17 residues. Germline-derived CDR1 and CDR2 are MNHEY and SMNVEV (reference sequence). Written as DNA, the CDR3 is TGTGCCAGCAGTGTAAGGGGACTAGCTGGCTCCTACAATGAGCAGTTCTTC. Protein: CASSVRGLAGSYNEQFF.

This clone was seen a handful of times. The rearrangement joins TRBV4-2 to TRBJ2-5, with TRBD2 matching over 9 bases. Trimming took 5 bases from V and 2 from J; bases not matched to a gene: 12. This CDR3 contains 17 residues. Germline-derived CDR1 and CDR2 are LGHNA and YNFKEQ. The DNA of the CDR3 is TGTGCCAGCAGCTCGGGGAGCGGGAGGAGGGAGCAAGAGACCCAGTACTTC. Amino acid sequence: CASSSGSGRREQETQYF.

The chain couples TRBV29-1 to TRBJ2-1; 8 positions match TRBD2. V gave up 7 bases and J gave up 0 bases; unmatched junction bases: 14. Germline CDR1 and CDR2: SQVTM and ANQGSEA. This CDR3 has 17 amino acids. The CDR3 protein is CSGLGAGVTSSYNEQFF. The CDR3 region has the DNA TGCAGCGGGCTGGGAGCGGGAGTCACGAGCTCCTACAATGAGCAGTTCTTC.

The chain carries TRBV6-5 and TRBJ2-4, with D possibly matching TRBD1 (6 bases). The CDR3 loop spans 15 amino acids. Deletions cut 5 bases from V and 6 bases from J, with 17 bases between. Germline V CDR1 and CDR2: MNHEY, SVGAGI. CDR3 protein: CASSPNQGTGNIQYF. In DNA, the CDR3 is TGTGCCAGCAGTCCAAACCAGGGGACGGGAAACATTCAGTACTTC.

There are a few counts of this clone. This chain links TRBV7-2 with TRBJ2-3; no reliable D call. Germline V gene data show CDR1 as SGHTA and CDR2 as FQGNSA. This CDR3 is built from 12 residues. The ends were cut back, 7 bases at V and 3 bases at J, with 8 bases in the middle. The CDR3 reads CASKPGTDTQYF. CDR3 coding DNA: TGTGCCAGCAAACCCGGGACAGATACGCAGTATTTT.

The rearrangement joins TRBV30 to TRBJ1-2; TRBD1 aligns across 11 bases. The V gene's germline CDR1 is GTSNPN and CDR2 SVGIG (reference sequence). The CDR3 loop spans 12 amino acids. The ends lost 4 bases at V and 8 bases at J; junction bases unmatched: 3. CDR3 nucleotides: TGTGCCTGGACCGGGACAGGGGGAGGCTACACCTTC. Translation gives CAWTGTGGGYTF.